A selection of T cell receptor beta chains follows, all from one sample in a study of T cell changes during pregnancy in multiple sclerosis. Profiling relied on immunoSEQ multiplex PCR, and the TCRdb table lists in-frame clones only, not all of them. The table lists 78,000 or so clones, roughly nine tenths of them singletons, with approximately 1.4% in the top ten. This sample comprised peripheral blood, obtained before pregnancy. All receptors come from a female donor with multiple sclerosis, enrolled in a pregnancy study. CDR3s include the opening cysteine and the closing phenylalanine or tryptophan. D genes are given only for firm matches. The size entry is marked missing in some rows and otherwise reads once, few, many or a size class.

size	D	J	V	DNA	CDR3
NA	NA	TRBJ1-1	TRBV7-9	TGTGCCAGCAGCTTAGGGCAGGGCTCAAACACTGAAGCTTTCTTT	CASSLGQGSNTEAFF
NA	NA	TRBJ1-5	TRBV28	TGTGCCAGCAGTCCGGGAGGGGGCAATCAGCCCCAGCATTTT	CASSPGGGNQPQHF
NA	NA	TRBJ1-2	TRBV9	TGTGCCAGCAGCGTCGATATCGGGCCGAGGGTGATCAATGGCTACACCTTC	CASSVDIGPRVINGYTF
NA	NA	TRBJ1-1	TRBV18	TGTGCCAGCTCACCACTTACCAGGGAGAACACTGAAGCTTTCTTT	CASSPLTRENTEAFF
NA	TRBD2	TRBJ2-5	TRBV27	TGTGCCAGCAGTTCGGCTAGCGGGGGGTGGCAAGAGACCCAGTACTTC	CASSSASGGWQETQYF
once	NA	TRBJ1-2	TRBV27	TGTGCCAGCAGAGCCGTTGGCGGCTATGGCTACACCTTC	CASRAVGGYGYTF
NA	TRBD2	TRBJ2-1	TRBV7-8	TGTGCCAGCAGCTTACCCGAGGGCGGGGGTGAGCAGTTCTTC	CASSLPEGGGEQFF
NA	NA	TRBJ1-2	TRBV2	TGTGCCAGGTGGTTAGGAGTTAACTATGGCTACACCTTC	CARWLGVNYGYTF
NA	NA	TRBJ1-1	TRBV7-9	TGTGCCAGCAGCTTACCCCCGGGGTTTTTGACTGAAGCTTTCTTT	CASSLPPGFLTEAFF
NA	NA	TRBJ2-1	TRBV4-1	TGCGCCAGCAGCCAAGATGAGGATAATGAGCAGTTCTTC	CASSQDEDNEQFF
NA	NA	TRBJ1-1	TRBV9	TGTGCCAGCAGCGCGGCCCTGCGGGTCACTGAAGCTTTCTTT	CASSAALRVTEAFF
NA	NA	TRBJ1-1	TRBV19	TGTGCCAGTAGTATAGATCAGGGGAACACTGAAGCTTTCTTT	CASSIDQGNTEAFF
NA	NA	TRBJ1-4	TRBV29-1	TGCAGCGTTGAATCCGTCAGGGGTGAAAAACTGTTTTTT	CSVESVRGEKLFF
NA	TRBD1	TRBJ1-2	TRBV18	TGTGCCAGCTCACCGGGACAGAACTATGGCTACACCTTC	CASSPGQNYGYTF
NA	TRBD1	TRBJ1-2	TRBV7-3	TGTGCCAGCAGCCCGAGAGCAGGACAGGGGGCCGGCTACACCTTC	CASSPRAGQGAGYTF
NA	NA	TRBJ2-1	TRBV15	TGTGCCACCAGCAGAGATCACGAGGACAATGAGCAGTTCTTC	CATSRDHEDNEQFF
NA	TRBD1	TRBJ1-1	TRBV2	TGTGCCACTTCCGGGACAGGGGTAGCTGAAGCTTTCTTT	CATSGTGVAEAFF
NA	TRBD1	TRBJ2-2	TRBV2	TGTGCCAGCAGGGTCGTGACAGGGCTCACCGGGGAGCTGTTTTTT	CASRVVTGLTGELFF
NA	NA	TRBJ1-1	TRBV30	TGTGCCTGGAGCGTTGAGGGGGACACTGAAGCTTTCTTT	CAWSVEGDTEAFF
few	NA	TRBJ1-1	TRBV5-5	TGTGCCAGCAGAACAGGGAGAGACACTGAAGCTTTCTTT	CASRTGRDTEAFF
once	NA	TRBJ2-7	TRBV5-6	TGTGCCAGCAGCTCCGTGAGGTCTGAGCAGTACTTC	CASSSVRSEQYF
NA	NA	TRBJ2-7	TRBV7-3	TGTGCCAGCAGCTTTGGTCCGGGCTCCTACGAGCAGTACTTC	CASSFGPGSYEQYF
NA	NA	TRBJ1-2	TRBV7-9	TGTGCCAGCAGCTTTAGTACAGGGACATATGGCTACACCTTC	CASSFSTGTYGYTF
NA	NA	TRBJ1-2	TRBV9	TGTGCCAGCAGCCCCGACGGAGCCTATGGCTACACCTTC	CASSPDGAYGYTF
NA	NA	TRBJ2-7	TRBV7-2	TGTGCCAGCAGCTTAGCCCTCCCCCCCGTTTACGAGCAGTACTTC	CASSLALPPVYEQYF
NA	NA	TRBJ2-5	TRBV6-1	TGTGCCAGCAGTGTGGACAGAGAAGAGACCCAGTACTTC	CASSVDREETQYF
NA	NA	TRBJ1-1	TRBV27	TGTGCCAGCAGTTTAAATACCAGGACTGAAGCTTTCTTT	CASSLNTRTEAFF
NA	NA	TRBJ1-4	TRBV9	TGTGCCAGCAGCGTATCGGGGGATGGTGAAAAACTGTTTTTT	CASSVSGDGEKLFF
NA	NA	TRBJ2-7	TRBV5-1	TGCGCCAGCAGCTTCGAGGGCAGTTCGTACGAGCAGTACTTC	CASSFEGSSYEQYF
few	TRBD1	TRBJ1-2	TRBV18	TGTGCCAGCTCACCAAACAGGGGGGGCGCCTTAACTAACTATGGCTACACCTTC	CASSPNRGGALTNYGYTF